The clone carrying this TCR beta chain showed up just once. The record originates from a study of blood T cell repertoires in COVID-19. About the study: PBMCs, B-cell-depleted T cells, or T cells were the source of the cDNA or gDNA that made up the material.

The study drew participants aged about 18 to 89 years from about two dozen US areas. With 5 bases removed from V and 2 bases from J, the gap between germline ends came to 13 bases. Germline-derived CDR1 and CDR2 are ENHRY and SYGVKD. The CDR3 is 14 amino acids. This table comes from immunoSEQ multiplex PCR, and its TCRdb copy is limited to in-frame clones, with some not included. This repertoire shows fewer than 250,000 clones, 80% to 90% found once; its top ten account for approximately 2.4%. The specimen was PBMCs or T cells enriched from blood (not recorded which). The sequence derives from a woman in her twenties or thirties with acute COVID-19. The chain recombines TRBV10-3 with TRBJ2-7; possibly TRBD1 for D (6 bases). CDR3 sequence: CAISSSGVAYEQYF. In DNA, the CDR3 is TGTGCCATCAGTTCTTCAGGGGTAGCCTACGAGCAGTACTTC.